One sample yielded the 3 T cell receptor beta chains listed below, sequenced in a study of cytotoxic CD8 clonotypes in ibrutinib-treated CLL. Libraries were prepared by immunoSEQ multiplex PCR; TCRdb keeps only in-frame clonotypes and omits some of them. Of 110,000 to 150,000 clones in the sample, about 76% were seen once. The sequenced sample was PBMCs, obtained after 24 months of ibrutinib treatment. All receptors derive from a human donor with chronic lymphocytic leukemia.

CDR3 protein: CASSPLQGPYGYTF. The CDR3, as DNA: TGTGCCAGCTCACCACTTCAGGGGCCCTATGGCTACACCTTC. This chain links TRBV18 with TRBJ1-2; D may be TRBD1 (6 bases). Trimming took 1 base from V and 4 from J, leaving 10 bases between them. The germline gives CDR1 KGHSH, CDR2 LQKENI. CDR3 length: 14 amino acids.

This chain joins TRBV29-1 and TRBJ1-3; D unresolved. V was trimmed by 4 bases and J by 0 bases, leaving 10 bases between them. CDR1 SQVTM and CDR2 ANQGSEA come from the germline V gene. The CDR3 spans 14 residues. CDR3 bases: TGCAGCGTTGTGGCCAGACTCTCTGGAAACACCATATATTTT. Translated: CSVVARLSGNTIYF.

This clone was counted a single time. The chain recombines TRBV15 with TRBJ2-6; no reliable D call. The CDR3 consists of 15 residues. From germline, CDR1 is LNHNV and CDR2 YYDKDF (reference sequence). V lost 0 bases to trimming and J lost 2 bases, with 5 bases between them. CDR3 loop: CATSRDSTGANVLTF. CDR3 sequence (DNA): TGTGCCACCAGCAGAGACTCAACTGGGGCCAACGTCCTGACTTTC.